This passage covers 8 T cell receptor beta chains from one sample sequenced in a study of T cell responses to AZD1222 COVID-19 vaccine. Only in-frame clones appear in the TCRdb table, and some are missing; sequencing was by immunoSEQ multiplex PCR. Among roughly 100,000 clones listed, over 75% were seen once. The material sequenced was peripheral blood, taken on day 0 of AZD1222 vaccination. The receptors stem from an adult in good health.

A single count supports this clone. V and J are TRBV6-5 and TRBJ1-1; D unclear. Trimming pared 2 bases from V and 6 bases from J, leaving 10 bases between. The CDR3 consists of 13 residues. Germline V gene sequence: CDR1 MNHEY, CDR2 SVGAGI. In nucleotides, the CDR3 is TGTGCCAGCAGTTACCTCTCCCCCCCTGAAGCTTTCTTT. This codes for CASSYLSPPEAFF.

CDR3 region: CASSQRQGASYEQYF. The CDR3 DNA follows: TGCGCCAGCAGCCAGCGACAGGGGGCATCCTACGAGCAGTACTTC. The chain combines TRBV4-1 with TRBJ2-7, with 10 bases that match TRBD1. Trimming took 3 bases from V and 1 from J; bases not matched to a gene: 3. Looked up from germline, CDR1 is MGHRA and CDR2 is YSYEKL. The CDR3 consists of 15 residues.

CDR3 loop: CASSETSEAEQFF. DNA of the CDR3: TGTGCCAGCAGTGAGACGAGTGAGGCTGAGCAGTTCTTC. The J gene is TRBJ2-1, the V gene TRBV6-4; no clear D. The germline V gene encodes CDR1 MRHNA and CDR2 SNTAGT. Trimming took off 3 bases at V and 9 bases at J, with 12 bases between the two ends. The CDR3 is 13 amino acids.

The V and J genes are TRBV11-2 and TRBJ2-7; 9 bases map to TRBD2. The trim removed 2 bases at V and 6 bases at J, leaving 11 bases unmatched. The CDR3 is 16 amino acids. Per germline, CDR1 SGHAT and CDR2 FQNNGV. The CDR3 DNA is TGTGCCAGCAGCTTACTCTTAGCGGGAGCCTACCTCGAGCAGTACTTC. This codes for CASSLLLAGAYLEQYF.

CDR3 protein: CASSPGKDTQYF. CDR3 bases: TGTGCCAGCAGCCCGGGTAAAGATACGCAGTATTTT. The rearrangement links TRBV7-3 to TRBJ2-3, with unresolved D. Germline V gives CDR1 SGHTA, CDR2 FQGTGA. V was clipped by 5 bases and J by 5 bases, with 8 bases between them. The CDR3 loop spans 12 amino acids.

This clone appeared a single time. The genes are TRBV10-3 and TRBJ2-1; possible D gene TRBD1, 5 bases. Between the trimmed V and J ends, which lost 4 bases and 4 bases, there was a span of 14 bases. The germline gives CDR1 ENHRY, CDR2 SYGVKD. The CDR3 runs to 15 residues. The CDR3 region has the DNA TGTGCCATCAGTGGAAACAGGACCACTTACAATGAGCAGTTCTTC. This translates into CAISGNRTTYNEQFF.

The chain combines TRBV3-1 (or the pseudogene TRBV3-2) with TRBJ2-1; 8 nucleotides line up with TRBD2. Germline loops: CDR1 LGHDT, CDR2 YNNKEL (reference sequence). This CDR3 spans 16 amino acids. Trimming took 4 bases from V and 6 from J; bases not matched to a gene: 11. For the CDR3, the DNA is TGTGCCAGCAGCCCTTGGCGGGAGGTGAGTGGCAATGAGCAGTTCTTC. This sequence encodes CASSPWREVSGNEQFF.

J is TRBJ1-4 and V is TRBV5-4, with 7 bases that match TRBD1. This CDR3 is 16 amino acids long. The J segment lost 0 bases and the V segment lost 0 bases, leaving 2 bases of the junction unmatched. The germline gives CDR1 SGHNT, CDR2 YYREEE (reference sequence). In DNA, the CDR3 is TGTGCCAGCAGCTTGGGACAGGGAGCAACTAATGAAAAACTGTTTTTT. Translation: CASSLGQGATNEKLFF. Complete variable domain (other parts from reference TRBV5-4 and TRBJ1-4): ETGVTQSPTHLIKTRGQQVTLRCSSQSGHNTVSWYQQALGQGPQFIFQYYREEENGRGNFPPRFSGLQFPNYSSELNVNALELDDSALYLCASSLGQGATNEKLFFGSGTQLSVL.